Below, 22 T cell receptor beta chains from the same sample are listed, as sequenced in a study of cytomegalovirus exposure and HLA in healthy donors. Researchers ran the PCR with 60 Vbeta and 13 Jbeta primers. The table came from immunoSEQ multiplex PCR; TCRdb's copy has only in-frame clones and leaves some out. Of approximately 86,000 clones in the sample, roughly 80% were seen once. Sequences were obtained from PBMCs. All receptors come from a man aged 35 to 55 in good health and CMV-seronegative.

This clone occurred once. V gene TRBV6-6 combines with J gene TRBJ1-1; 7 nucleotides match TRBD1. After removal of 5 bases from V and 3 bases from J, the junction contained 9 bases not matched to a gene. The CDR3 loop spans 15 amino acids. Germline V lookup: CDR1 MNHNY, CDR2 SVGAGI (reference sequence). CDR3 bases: TGTGCCAGCAGTCGCCGGGACAGAGGGGACACTGAAGCTTTCTTT. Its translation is CASSRRDRGDTEAFF.

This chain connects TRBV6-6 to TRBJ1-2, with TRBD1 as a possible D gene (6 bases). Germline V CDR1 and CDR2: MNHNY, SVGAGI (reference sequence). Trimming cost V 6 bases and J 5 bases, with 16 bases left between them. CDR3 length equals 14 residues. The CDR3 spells CASSLQGREYGYTF. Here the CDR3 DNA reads TGTGCCAGCAGCCTGCAGGGGCGCGAGTATGGCTACACCTTC.

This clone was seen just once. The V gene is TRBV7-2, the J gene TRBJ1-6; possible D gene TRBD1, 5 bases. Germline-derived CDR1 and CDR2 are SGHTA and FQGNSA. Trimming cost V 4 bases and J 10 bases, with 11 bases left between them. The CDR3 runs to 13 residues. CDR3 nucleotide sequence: TGTGCCAGCAGCTCGACAGTTTCCTCACCCCTCCACTTT. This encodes CASSSTVSSPLHF.

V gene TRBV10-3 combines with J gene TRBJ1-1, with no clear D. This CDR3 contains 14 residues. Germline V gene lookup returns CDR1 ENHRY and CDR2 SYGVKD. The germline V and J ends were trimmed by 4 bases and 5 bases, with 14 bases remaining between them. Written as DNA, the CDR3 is TGTGCCATCAGTGTTGGCCCGGGCGGGACTGAAGCTTTCTTT. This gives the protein CAISVGPGGTEAFF.

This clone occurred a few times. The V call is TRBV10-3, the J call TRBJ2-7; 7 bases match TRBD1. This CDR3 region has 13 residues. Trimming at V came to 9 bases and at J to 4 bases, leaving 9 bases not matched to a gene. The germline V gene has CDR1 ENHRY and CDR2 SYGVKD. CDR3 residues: CAMSRDSPYEQYF. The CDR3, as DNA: TGTGCCATGAGCCGGGACAGCCCATACGAGCAGTACTTC.

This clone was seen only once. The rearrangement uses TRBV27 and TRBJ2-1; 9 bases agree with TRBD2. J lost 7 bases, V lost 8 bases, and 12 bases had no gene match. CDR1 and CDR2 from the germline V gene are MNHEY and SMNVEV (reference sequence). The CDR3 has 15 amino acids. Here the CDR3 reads CASGPGAGGPNEQFF. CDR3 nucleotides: TGTGCCAGCGGGCCGGGGGCGGGGGGGCCAAATGAGCAGTTCTTC.

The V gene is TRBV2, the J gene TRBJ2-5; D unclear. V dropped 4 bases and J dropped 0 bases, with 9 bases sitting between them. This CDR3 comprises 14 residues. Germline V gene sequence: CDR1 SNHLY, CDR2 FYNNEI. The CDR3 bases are TGTGCCAGCAGTGGACAAATCCACCAAGAGACCCAGTACTTC. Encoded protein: CASSGQIHQETQYF.

The CDR3: CASSLEWLGDEQFF. In DNA, the CDR3 is TGCGCCAGCAGCTTGGAATGGTTGGGCGATGAGCAGTTCTTC. The chain is built from TRBV5-1 and TRBJ2-1; D unresolved. CDR3 length: 14 amino acids. Germline lookup yields CDR1 SGHRS and CDR2 YFSETQ. V gave up 0 bases and J gave up 8 bases, with 12 bases separating them.

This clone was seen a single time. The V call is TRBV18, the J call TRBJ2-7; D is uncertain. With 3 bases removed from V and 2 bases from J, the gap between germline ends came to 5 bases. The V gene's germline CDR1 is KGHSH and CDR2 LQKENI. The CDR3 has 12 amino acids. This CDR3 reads CASSPKTYEQYF. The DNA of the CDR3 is TGTGCCAGCTCACCTAAAACCTACGAGCAGTACTTC.

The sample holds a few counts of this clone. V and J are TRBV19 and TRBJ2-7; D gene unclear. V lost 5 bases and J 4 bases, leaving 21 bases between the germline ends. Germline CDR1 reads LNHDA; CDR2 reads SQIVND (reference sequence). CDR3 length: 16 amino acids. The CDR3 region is CASSAAPQTSFYEQYF. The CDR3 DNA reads TGTGCCAGTAGTGCGGCCCCCCAAACGTCATTTTACGAGCAGTACTTC.

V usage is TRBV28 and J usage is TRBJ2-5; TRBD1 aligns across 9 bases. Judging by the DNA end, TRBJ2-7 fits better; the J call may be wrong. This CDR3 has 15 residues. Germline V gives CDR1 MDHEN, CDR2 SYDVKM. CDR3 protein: CASSLTGTGSYEQYF. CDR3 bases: TGTGCCAGCAGTTTAACCGGGACAGGGTCCTACGAGCAGTACTTC.

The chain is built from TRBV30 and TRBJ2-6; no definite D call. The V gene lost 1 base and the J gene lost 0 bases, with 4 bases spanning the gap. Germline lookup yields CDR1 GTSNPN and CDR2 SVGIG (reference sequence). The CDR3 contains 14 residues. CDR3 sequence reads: CAWSEHSGANVLTF. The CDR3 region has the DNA TGTGCCTGGAGTGAGCACTCTGGGGCCAACGTCCTGACTTTC.

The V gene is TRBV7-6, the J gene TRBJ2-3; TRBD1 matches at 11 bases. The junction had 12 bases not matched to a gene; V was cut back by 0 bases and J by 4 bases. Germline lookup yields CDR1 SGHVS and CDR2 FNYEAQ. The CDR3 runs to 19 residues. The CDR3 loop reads CASSLAYLRTGGVPDTQYF. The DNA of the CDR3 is TGTGCCAGCAGCTTAGCGTATCTTAGGACAGGGGGCGTCCCAGATACGCAGTATTTT.

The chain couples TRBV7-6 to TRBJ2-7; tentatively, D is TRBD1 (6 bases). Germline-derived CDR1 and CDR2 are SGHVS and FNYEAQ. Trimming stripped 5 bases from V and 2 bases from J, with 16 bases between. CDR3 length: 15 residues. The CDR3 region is CASSASQGQPYEQYF. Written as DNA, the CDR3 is TGTGCCAGCAGCGCCTCGCAGGGGCAGCCCTACGAGCAGTACTTC.

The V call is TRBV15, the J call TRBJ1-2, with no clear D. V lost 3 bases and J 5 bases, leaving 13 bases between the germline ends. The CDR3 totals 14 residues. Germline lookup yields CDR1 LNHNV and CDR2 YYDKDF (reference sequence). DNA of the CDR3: TGTGCCACCAGCAGCCCATCGGGGAGGTATGGCTACACCTTC. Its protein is CATSSPSGRYGYTF.

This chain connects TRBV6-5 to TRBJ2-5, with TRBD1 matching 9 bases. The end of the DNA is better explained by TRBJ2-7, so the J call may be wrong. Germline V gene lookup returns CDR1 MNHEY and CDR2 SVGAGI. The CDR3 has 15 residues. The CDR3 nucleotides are TGTGCCAGCAGTCTCGGGACAGGGCTTTCCTACGAGCAGTACTTC. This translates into CASSLGTGLSYEQYF.

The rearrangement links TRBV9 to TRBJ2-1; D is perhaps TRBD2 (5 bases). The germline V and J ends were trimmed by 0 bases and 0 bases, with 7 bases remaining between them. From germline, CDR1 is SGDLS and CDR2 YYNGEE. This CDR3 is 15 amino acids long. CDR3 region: CASSVGGLSYNEQFF. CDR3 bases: TGTGCCAGCAGCGTAGGAGGACTCTCCTACAATGAGCAGTTCTTC.

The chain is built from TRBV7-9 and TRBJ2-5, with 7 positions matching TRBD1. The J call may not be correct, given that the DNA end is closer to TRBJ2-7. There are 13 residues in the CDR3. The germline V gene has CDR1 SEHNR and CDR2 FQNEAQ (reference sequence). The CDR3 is CASSAGTAYEQYF. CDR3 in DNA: TGTGCCAGCAGCGCCGGGACAGCCTACGAGCAGTACTTC.

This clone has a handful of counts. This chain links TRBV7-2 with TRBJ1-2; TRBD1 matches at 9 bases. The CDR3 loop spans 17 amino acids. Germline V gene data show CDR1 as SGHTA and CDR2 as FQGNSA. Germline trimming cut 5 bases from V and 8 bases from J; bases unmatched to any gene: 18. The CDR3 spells CASSLRFLGQGHWGYTF. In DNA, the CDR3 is TGTGCCAGCAGCCTTAGATTTCTGGGACAGGGCCATTGGGGCTACACCTTC.

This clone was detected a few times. The CDR3 sequence is CASTPSGGTTEAFF. CDR3 in DNA: TGTGCCAGCACCCCCTCAGGGGGGACCACTGAAGCTTTCTTT. The chain carries TRBV6-5 and TRBJ1-1; 7 nucleotides agree with TRBD1. J lost 4 bases, V lost 7 bases, and 9 bases had no gene match. The CDR3 extends over 14 amino acids. CDR1 is MNHEY and CDR2 is SVGAGI in the germline V gene.

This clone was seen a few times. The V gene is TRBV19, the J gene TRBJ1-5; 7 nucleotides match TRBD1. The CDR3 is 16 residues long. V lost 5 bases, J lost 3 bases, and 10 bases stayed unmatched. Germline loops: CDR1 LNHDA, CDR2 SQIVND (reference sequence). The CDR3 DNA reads TGTGCCAGTAGTCTGCGACAGGGCACTCCCAATCAGCCCCAGCATTTT. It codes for CASSLRQGTPNQPQHF.

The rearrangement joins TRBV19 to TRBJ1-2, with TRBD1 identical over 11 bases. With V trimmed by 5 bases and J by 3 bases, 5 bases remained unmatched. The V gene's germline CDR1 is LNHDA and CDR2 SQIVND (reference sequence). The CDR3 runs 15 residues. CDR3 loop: CASSSWTGGDYGYTF. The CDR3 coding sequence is TGTGCCAGTAGTTCCTGGACAGGGGGCGACTATGGCTACACCTTC.